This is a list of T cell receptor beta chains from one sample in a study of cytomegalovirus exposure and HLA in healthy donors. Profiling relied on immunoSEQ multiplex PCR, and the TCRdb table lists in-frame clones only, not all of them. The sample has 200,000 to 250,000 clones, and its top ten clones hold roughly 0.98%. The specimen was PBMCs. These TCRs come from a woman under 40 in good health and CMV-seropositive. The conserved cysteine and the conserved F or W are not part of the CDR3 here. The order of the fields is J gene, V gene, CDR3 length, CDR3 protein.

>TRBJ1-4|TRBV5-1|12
ASSVQGRDEKLF
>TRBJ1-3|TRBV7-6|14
ASTWGETDSGNTIY
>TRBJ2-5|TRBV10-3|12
ATLTGGGQETQY
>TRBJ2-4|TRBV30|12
AWNLGQGLNIQY
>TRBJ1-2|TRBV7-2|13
ASSFLSQAMDGYT
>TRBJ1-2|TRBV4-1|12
ASSQVEGDYGYT
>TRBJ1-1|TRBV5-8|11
ASSPGKGAEAF
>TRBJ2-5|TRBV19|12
ASSIPGPGETQY
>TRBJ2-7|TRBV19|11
ASSSGHPYEQY
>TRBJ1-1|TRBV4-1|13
ASSRGTSGTTEAF
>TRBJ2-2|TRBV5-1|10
ASSLAGDELF
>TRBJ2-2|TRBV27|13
ASSFSGSSTGELF
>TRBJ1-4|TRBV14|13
ASSLRTGGLEKLF
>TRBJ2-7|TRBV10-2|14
ASSGPQKRATYEQY
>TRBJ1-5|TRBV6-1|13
ASSEDPSDLGPQH
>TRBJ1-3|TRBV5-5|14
ASSLEYTHTGNTIY
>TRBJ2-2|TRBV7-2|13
ASSLFGEGGGELF
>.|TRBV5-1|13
ASSPTGLRSYEQY
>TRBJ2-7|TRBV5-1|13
ASTRSYAGTNEQY
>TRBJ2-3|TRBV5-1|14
ASSLLAGDSTDTQY
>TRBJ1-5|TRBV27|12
ASSPTGGNQPQH
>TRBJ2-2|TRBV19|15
ASSITSGGEYTGELF
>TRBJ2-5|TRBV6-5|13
ASNRQGLDAETQY
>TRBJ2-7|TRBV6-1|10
ASSMDSYEQY
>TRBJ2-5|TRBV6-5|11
ASSYVRQETQY
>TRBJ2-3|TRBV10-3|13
AISANRESTDTQY
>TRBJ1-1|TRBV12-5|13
ASGLPDSKRTEAF
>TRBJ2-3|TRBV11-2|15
ASSLGPLAGLTDTQY
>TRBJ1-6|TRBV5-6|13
ASSPRTSGNSPLH
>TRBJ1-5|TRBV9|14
ASSVGDWTGYQPQH
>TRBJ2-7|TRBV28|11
ASSSVQAYEQY
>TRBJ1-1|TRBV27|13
ASSWTGGMNTEAF
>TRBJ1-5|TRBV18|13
ASSPRASSNQPQH
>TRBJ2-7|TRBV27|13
ASRRQGNLNYEQY
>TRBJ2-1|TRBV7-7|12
ASSFGAGGYKKF
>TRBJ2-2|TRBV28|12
ASSSGRNTGELF
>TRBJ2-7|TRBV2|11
ASRGLGDSEQY
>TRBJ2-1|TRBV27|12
ASSLGLAGPLQF
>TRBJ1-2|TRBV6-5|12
ATSPGQGSGGYT
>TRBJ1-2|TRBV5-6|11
ASSFTETRGYA
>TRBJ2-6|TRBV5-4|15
ASSLAGLSSGANVLT
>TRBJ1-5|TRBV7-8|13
ASSLAAGRNQPQH
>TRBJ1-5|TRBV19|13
ASSGAGGFNQPQH
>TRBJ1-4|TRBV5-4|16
ASSLGPVTGGTGEKLF
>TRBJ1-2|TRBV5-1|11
ASSLDSLYGYT
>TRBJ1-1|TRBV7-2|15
ASSLVAPFGGHTEAF
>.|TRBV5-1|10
ASSLGYYEQY